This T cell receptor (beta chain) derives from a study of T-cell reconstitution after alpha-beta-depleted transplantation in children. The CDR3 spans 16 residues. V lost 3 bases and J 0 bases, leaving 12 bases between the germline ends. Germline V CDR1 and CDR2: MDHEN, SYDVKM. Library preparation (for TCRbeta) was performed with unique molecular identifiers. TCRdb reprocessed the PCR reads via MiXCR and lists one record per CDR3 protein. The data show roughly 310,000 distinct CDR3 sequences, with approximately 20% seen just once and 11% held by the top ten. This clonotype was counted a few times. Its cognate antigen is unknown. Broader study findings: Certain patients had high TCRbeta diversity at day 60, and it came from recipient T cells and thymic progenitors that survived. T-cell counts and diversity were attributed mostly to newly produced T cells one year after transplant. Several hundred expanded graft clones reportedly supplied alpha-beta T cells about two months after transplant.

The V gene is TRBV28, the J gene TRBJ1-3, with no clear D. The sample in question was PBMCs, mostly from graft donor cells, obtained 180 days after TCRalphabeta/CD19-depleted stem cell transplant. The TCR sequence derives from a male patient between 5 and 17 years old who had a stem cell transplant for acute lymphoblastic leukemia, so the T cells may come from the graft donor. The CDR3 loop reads CASSFYAVRSGNTIYF. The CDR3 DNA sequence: TGTGCCAGCAGTTTTTACGCGGTGCGCTCTGGAAACACCATATATTTT.